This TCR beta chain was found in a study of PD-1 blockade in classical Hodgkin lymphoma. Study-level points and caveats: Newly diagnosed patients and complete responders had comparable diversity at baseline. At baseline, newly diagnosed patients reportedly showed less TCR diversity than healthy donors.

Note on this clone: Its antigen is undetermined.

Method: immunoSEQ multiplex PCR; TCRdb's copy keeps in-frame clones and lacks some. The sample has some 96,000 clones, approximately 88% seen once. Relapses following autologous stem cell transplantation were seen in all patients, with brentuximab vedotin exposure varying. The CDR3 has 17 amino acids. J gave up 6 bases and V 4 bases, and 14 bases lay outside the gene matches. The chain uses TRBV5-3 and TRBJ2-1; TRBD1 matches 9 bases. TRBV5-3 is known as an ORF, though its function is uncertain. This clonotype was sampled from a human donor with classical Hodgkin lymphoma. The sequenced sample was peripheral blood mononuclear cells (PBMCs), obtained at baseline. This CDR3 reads CARSPSRDRVLLNEQFF. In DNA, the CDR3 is TGTGCCAGAAGCCCGTCCCGGGACAGGGTTCTACTCAATGAGCAGTTCTTC.